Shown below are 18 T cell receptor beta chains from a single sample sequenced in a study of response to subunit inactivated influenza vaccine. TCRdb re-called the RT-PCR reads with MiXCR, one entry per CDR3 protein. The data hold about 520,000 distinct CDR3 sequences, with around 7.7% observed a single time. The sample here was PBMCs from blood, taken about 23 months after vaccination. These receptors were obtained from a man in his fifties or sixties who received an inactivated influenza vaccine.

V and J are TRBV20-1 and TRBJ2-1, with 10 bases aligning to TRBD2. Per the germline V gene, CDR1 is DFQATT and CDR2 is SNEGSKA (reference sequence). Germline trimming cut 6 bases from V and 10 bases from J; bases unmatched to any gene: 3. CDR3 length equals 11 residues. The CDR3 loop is CSARTSGEQFF. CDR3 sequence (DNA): TGCAGTGCCAGGACTAGCGGCGAGCAGTTCTTC.

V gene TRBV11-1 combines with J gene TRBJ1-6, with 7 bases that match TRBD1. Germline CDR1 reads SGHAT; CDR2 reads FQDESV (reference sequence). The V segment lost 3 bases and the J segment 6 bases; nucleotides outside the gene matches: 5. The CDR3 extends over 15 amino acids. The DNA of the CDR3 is TGTGCCAGCAGCTTGAGGGGGCAAGGTAATTCACCCCTCCACTTT. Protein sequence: CASSLRGQGNSPLHF.

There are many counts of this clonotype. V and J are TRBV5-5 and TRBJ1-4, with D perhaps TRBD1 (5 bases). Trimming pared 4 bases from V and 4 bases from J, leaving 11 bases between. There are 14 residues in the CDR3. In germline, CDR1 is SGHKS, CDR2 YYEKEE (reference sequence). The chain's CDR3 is CASSLTVLNEKLFF. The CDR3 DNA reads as TGTGCCAGCAGCCTGACAGTCCTTAATGAAAAACTGTTTTTT.

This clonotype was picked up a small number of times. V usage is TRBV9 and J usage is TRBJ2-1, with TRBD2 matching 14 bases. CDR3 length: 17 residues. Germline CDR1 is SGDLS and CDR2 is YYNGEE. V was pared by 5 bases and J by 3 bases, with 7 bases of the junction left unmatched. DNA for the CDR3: TGTGCCAGCAGAGCGGGACTAGCGGGAGAGAACTACAATGAGCAGTTCTTC. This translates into CASRAGLAGENYNEQFF. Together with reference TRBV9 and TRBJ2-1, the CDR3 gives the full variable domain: DSGVTQTPKHLITATGQRVTLRCSPRSGDLSVYWYQQSLDQGLQFLIQYYNGEERAKGNILERFSAQQFPDLHSELNLSSLELGDSALYFCASRAGLAGENYNEQFFGPGTRLTVL.

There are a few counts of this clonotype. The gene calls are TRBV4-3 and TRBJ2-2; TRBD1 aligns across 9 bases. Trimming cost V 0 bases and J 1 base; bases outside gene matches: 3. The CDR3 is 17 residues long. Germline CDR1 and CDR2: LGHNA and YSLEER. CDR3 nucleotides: TGCGCCAGCAGCCAAGATTTGGACAGGGGGAACACCGGGGAGCTGTTTTTT. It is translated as CASSQDLDRGNTGELFF.

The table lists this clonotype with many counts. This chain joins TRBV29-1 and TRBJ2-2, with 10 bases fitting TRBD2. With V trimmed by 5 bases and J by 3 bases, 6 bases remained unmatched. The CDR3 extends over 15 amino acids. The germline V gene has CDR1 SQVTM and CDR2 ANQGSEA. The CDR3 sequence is CSVRAAGGYTGELFF. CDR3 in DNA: TGCAGCGTTCGCGCAGCGGGAGGGTACACCGGGGAGCTGTTTTTT.

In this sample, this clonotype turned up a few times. CDR3 nucleotide sequence: TGTGCCAGCAGTACTAGCGGGGTGGGTAATGAGCAGTTCTTC. Translation: CASSTSGVGNEQFF. This sequence joins TRBV12-3 or TRBV12-4 and TRBJ2-1, with 10 bases lining up with TRBD2. The CDR3 length is 14 residues. After removal of 5 bases from V and 7 bases from J, the junction contained 5 bases not matched to a gene.

CDR3 nucleotide sequence: TGCGCCAGCAGCTTACAGGGCTTCGACAATGAGCAGTTCTTC. Translating gives CASSLQGFDNEQFF. The chain recombines TRBV5-1 with TRBJ2-1; D perhaps matches TRBD1 (6 bases). Germline values: CDR1 SGHRS, CDR2 YFSETQ. This CDR3 is 14 amino acids long. V lost 2 bases to trimming and J lost 5 bases, with 11 bases between them.

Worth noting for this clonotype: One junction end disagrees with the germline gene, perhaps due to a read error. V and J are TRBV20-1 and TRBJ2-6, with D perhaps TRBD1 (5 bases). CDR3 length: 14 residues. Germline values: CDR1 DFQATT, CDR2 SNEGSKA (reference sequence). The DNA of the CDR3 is TGCAGTGCTAGGCCACGATCTGGGGCCAAGGTCCTGACTTTC. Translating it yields CSARPRSGAKVLTF.

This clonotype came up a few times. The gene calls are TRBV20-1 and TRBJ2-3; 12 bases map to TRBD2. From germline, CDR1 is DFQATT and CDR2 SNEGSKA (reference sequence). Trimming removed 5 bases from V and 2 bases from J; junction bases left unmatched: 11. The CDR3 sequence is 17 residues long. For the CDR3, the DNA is TGCAGTGCTCACAACCTAGCTAGCGGGGGGGCCACAGATACGCAGTATTTT. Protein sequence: CSAHNLASGGATDTQYF.

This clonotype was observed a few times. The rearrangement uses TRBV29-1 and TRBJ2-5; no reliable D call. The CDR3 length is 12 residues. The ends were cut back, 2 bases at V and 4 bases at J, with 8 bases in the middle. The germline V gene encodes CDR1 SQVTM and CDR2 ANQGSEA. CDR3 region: CSVEPPGETQYF. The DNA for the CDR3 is TGCAGCGTTGAACCTCCAGGAGAGACCCAGTACTTC.

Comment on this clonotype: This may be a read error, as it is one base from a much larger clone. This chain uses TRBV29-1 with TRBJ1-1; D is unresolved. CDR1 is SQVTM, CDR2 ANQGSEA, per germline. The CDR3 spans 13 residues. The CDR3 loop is CSARPGGNSEAFF. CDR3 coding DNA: TGCAGCGCCCGCCCAGGAGGGAACTCTGAAGCTTTCTTT.

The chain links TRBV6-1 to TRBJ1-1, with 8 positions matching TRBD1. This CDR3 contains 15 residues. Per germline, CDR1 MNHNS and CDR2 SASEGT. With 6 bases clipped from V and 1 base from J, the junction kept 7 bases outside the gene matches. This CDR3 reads CASSQGQGGNTEAFF. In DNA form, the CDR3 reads TGTGCCAGCAGCCAAGGACAGGGAGGGAACACTGAAGCTTTCTTT.

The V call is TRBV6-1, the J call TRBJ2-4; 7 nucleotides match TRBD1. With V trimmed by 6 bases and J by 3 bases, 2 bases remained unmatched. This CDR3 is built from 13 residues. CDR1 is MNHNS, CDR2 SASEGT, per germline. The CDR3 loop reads CASRRDSKNIQYF. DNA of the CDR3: TGTGCCAGCAGAAGGGACAGCAAAAACATTCAGTACTTC.

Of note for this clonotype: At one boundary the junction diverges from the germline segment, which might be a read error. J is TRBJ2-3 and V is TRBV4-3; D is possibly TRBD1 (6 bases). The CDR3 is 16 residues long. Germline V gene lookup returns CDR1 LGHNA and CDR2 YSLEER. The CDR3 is CASSQANRASTDSQYF. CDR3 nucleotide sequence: TGCGCCAGCAGCCAAGCCAACAGGGCTAGCACAGATTCGCAGTATTTT.

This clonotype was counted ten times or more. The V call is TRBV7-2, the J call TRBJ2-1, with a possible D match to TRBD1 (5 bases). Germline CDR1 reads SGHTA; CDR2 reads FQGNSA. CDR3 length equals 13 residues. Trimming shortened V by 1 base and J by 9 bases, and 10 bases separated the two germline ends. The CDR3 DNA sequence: TGTGCCAGCAGCTTAGGGACACAAAGTGAGCAGTTCTTC. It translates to CASSLGTQSEQFF.

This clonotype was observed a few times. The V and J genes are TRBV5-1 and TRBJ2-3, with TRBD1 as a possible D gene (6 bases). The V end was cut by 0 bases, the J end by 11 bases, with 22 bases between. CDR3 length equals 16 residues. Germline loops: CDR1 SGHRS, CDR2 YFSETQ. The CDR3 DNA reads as TGCGCCAGCAGCTTGGATGAGGTCAGGGGCACGGGGAAGCAGTATTTT. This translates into CASSLDEVRGTGKQYF.

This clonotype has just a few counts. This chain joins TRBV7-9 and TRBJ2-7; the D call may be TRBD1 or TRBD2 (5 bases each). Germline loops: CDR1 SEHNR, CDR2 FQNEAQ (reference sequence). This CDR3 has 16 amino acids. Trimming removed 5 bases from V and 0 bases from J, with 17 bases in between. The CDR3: CASSLPVGTASYEQYF. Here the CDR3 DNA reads TGTGCCAGCAGCCTACCGGTAGGGACGGCCTCCTACGAGCAGTACTTC.